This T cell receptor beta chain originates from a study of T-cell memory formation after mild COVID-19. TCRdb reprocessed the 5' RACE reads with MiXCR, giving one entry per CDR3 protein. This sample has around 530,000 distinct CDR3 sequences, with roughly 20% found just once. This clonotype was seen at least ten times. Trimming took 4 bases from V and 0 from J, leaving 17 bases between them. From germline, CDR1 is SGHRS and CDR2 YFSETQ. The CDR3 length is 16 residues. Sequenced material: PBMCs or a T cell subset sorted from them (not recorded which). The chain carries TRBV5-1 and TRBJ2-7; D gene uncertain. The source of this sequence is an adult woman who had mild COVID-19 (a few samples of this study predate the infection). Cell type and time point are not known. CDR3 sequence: CASSPTVYQSSYEQYF. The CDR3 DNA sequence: TGCGCCAGCAGCCCTACCGTCTACCAGAGCTCCTACGAGCAGTACTTC.